This entry describes one T cell receptor (beta chain). The V segment lost 2 bases and the J segment 2 bases; nucleotides outside the gene matches: 3. CDR1 MNHNY and CDR2 SVGAGI come from the germline V gene (reference sequence). The CDR3 has 14 amino acids. The sample comes from a study of blood T cell repertoires in COVID-19. Study details: The study drew acute and convalescent COVID-19 samples from the United States, Italy and Spain. T cells, B-cell-depleted T cells, or PBMCs provided the cDNA or gDNA that served as material.

In the study's own analysis: Reference gene primers were amplified, and this amplification served to estimate nucleated cell counts. Sequencing was performed with immunoSEQ multiplex PCR; in TCRdb, only in-frame clones are kept and a portion is missing. Clone size and the V and J calls come from that table; the DNA yielded D and trimming. The table has about 48,000 clones, more than 75% seen once. The clonotype was recovered from a woman aged 55-69 years with acute or convalescent COVID-19. Sequencing was done on a sample of peripheral blood. The chain is built from TRBV6-6 and TRBJ2-7; 7 bases agree with TRBD2. In DNA form, the CDR3 reads TGTGCCAGCAGTTACGAGCGGGACGCCTACGAGCAGTACTTC. Amino acids: CASSYERDAYEQYF.